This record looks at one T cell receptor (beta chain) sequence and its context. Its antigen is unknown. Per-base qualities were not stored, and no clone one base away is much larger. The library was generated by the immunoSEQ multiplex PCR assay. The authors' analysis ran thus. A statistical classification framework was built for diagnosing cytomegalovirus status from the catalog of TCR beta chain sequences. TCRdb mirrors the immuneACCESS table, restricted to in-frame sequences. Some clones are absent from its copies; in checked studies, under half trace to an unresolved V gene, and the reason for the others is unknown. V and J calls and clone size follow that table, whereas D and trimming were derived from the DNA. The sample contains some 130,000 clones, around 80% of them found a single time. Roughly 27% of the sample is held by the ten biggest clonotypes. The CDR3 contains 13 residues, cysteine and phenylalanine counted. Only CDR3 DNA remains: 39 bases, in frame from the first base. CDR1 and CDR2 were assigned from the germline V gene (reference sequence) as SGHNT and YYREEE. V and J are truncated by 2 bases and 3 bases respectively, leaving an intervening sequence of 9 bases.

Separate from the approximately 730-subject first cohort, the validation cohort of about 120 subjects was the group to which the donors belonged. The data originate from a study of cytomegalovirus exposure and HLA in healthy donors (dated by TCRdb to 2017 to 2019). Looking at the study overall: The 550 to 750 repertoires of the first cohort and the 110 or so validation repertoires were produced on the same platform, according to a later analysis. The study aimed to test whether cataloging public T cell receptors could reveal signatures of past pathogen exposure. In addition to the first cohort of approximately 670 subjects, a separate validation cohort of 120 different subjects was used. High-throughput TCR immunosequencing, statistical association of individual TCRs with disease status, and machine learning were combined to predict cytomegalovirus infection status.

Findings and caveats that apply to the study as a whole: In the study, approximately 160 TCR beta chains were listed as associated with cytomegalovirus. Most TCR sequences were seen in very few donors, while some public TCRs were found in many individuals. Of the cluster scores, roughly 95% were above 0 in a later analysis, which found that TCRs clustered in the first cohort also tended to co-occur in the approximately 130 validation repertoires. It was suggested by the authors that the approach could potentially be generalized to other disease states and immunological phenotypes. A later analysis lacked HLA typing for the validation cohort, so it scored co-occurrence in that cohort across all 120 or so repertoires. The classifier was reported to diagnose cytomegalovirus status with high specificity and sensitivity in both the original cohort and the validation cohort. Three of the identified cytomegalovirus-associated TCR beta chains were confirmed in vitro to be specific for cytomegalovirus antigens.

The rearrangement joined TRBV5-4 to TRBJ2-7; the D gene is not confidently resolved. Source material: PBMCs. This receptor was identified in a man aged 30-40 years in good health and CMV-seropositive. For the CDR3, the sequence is CASSFGVGYEQYF. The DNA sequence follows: TGTGCCAGCAGCTTTGGAGTGGGCTACGAGCAGTACTTC.